This T cell receptor beta chain was sequenced in a study of technical replicates of blood from a handful of donors. The CDR3 loop spans 17 amino acids. Trimming at V came to 2 bases and at J to 2 bases, leaving 12 bases not matched to a gene. Germline CDR1 and CDR2: WSHSY and SAAADI. This clone was counted a single time. Measured with immunoSEQ multiplex PCR; TCRdb has only the in-frame clones, and not every one. Of about 97,000 clones listed, about 94% are singletons. V and J are TRBV10-2 and TRBJ2-7; 7 nucleotides line up with TRBD1. The source of this sequence is a human donor in good health. Sequencing input: T cells isolated from PBMCs. DNA of the CDR3: TGCGCCAGCAGTGAGCCGGTCTTAACAGGGGACCCCTACGAGCAGTACTTC. The encoded protein is CASSEPVLTGDPYEQYF.